This T cell receptor (beta chain) was recovered during a study of T cell repertoires in cytomegalovirus infection. V was pared by 6 bases and J by 4 bases, with 9 bases of the junction left unmatched. The CDR3 spans 14 residues. Germline CDR1 is SQVTM and CDR2 is ANQGSEA. Ten or more counts support this clonotype. TCRdb re-derived calls from the reads in MiXCR, one entry per CDR3 protein. The sample lists 310,000 or so distinct CDR3 sequences; roughly a tenth were seen once. This chain links TRBV29-1 with TRBJ1-5; 7 positions match TRBD1. This sequence originates from a human donor in good health (CMV status not recorded). Some clones in this sample may be carry-over from other donors' samples. Sequencing used PBMCs. The CDR3 spells CSVSGTAQNQPQHF. The CDR3 bases are TGCAGCGTCTCCGGGACAGCGCAAAATCAGCCCCAGCATTTT.